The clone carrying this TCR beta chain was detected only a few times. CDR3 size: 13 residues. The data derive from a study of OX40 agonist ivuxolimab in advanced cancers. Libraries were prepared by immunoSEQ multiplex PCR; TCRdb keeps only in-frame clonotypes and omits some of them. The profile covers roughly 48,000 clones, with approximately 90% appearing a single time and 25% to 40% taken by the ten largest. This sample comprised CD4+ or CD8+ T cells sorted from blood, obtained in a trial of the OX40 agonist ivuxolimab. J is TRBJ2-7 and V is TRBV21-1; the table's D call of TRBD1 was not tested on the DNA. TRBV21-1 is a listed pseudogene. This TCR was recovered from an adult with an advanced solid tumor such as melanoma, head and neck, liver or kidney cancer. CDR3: CASSKETGSEQYF. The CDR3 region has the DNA TGTGCCAGCAGCAAAGAGACAGGGTCCGAGCAGTACTTC.